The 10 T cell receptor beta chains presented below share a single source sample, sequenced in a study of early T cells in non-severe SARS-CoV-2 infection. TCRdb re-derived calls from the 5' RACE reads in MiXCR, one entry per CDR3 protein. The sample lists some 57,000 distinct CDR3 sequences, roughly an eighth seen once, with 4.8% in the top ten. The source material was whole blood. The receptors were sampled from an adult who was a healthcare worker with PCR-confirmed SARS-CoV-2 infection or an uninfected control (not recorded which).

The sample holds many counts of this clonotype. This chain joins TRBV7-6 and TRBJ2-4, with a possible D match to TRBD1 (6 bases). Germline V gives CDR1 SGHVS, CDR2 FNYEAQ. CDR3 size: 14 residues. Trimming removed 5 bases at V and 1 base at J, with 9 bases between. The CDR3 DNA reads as TGTGCCAGCAGCCCAGGACAGGCCAAAAACATTCAGTACTTC. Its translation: CASSPGQAKNIQYF.

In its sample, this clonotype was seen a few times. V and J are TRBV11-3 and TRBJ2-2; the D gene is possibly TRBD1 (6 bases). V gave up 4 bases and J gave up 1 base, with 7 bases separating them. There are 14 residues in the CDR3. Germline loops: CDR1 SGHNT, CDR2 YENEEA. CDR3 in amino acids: CASSSTGNTGELFF. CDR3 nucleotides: TGTGCCAGCAGCTCGACAGGGAACACCGGGGAGCTGTTTTTT.

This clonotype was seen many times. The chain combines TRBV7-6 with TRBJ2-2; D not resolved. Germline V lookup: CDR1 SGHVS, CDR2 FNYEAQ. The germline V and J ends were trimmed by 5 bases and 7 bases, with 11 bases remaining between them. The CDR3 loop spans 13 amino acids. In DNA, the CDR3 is TGTGCCAGCAGCGAAGCAGTGAGCGGGGAGCTGTTTTTT. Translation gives CASSEAVSGELFF.

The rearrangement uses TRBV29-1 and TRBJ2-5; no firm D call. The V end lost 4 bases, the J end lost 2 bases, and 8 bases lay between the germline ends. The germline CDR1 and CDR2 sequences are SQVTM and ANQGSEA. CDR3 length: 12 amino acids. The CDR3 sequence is CSVAAGQETQYF. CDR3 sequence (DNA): TGCAGCGTTGCTGCCGGGCAAGAGACCCAGTACTTC.

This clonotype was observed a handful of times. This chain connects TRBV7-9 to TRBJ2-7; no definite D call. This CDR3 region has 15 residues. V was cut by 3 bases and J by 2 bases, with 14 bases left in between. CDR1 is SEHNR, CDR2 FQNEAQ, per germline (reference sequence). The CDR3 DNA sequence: TGTGCCAGCAGCTTCCAAATTGGAGTGACCTACGAGCAGTACTTC. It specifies CASSFQIGVTYEQYF.

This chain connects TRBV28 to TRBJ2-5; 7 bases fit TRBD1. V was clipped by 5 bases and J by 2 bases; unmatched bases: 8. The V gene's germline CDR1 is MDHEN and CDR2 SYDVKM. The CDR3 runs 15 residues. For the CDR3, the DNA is TGTGCCAGCAGTACTCCCGGGACAGCGCAAGAGACCCAGTACTTC. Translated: CASSTPGTAQETQYF.

CDR3 loop: CASSQDIGGSYGYTF. DNA for the CDR3: TGCGCCAGCAGCCAAGACATAGGGGGCTCCTATGGCTACACCTTC. The chain combines TRBV4-3 with TRBJ1-2; 7 bases fit TRBD1. The junction had 5 bases not matched to a gene; V was cut back by 0 bases and J by 4 bases. The germline V gene encodes CDR1 LGHNA and CDR2 YSLEER. This CDR3 is 15 amino acids long.

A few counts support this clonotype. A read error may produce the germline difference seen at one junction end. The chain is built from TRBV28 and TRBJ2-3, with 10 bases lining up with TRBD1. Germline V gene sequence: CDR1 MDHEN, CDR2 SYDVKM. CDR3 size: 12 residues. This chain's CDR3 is CASSLFGTGVHF. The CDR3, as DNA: TGTGCCAGCAGTTTATTCGGGACAGGGGTACATTTT.

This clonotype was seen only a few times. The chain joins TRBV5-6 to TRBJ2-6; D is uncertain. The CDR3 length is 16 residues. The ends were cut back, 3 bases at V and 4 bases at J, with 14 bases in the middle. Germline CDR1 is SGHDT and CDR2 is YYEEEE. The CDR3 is CASSWDRSIGANVLTF. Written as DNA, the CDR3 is TGTGCCAGCAGCTGGGATCGGAGTATCGGGGCCAACGTCCTGACTTTC.

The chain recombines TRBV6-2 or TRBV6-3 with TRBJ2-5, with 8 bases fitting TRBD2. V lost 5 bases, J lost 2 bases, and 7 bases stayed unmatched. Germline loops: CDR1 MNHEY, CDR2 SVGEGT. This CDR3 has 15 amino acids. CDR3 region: CASSTTGTSQETQYF. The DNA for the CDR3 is TGTGCCAGCAGTACGACCGGGACTAGTCAAGAGACCCAGTACTTC.